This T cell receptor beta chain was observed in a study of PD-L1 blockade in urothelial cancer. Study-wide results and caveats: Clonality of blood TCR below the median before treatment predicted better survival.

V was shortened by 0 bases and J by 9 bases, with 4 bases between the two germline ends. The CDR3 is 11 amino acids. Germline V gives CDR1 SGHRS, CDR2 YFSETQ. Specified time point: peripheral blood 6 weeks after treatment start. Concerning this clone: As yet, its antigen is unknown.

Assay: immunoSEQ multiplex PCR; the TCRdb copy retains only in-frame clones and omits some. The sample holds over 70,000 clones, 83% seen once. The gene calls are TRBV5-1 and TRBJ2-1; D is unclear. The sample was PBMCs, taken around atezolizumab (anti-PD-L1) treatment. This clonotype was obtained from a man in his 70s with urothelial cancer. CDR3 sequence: CASSLEREQFF. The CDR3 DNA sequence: TGCGCCAGCAGCTTGGAGCGTGAGCAGTTCTTC.